One sample yielded the 21 T cell receptor beta chains listed below, sequenced in a study of cytomegalovirus exposure and HLA in healthy donors. With 60 Vbeta and 13 Jbeta primers, the PCR was carried out. Clones were read by immunoSEQ multiplex PCR, and TCRdb kept only the in-frame ones, dropping some. Of 180,000 or so clones listed, approximately 80% are singletons. Sequencing used PBMCs. The receptors stem from a woman in her forties or fifties in good health and CMV-seropositive.

This rearrangement joins TRBV6-5 to TRBJ2-5, with a tentative D call TRBD1 (6 bases). Between the trimmed V and J ends, which lost 0 bases and 5 bases, there was a span of 16 bases. CDR3 length: 16 amino acids. Germline V lookup: CDR1 MNHEY, CDR2 SVGAGI. In DNA form, the CDR3 reads TGTGCCAGCAGTTACTCAGGGACAAATTTGTGGGAGACCCAGTACTTC. Translated: CASSYSGTNLWETQYF.

Only one count was recorded for this clone. The chain uses TRBV27 and TRBJ1-5; maybe TRBD1 (5 bases). V was shortened by 0 bases and J by 4 bases, with 7 bases between the two germline ends. The germline V gene has CDR1 MNHEY and CDR2 SMNVEV (reference sequence). CDR3 size: 14 residues. CDR3 nucleotide sequence: TGTGCCAGCAGTTTATCGGGGGGAAATCAGCCCCAGCATTTT. Protein: CASSLSGGNQPQHF.

The V gene is TRBV6-5, the J gene TRBJ1-2; 9 bases fit TRBD1. Looked up from germline, CDR1 is MNHEY and CDR2 is SVGAGI. The CDR3 length is 13 residues. The J segment lost 8 bases and the V segment lost 6 bases, leaving 7 bases of the junction unmatched. In DNA, the CDR3 is TGTGCCAGCAGAACAGGGGGCAATGGGGGCTACACCTTC. Encoded protein: CASRTGGNGGYTF.

J is TRBJ1-5 and V is TRBV19; tentative D call: TRBD1 (6 bases). Trimming took 5 bases from V and 1 from J, leaving 18 bases between them. The germline V gene has CDR1 LNHDA and CDR2 SQIVND (reference sequence). The CDR3 runs 17 residues. DNA for the CDR3: TGTGCCAGTAGTGAGGGGATTCAGGGGATAAGCAATCAGCCCCAGCATTTT. Protein product: CASSEGIQGISNQPQHF.

CDR3 residues: CASSEWGGTGELFF. For the CDR3, the DNA is TGTGCCAGCAGTGAATGGGGGGGCACCGGGGAGCTGTTTTTT. The chain couples TRBV25-1 to TRBJ2-2, with 7 positions matching TRBD2. The V gene's germline CDR1 is MGHDK and CDR2 SYGVNS. The CDR3 extends over 14 amino acids. V lost 1 base and J lost 4; bases outside the gene matches: 0.

The rearrangement uses TRBV19 and TRBJ1-2; 11 nucleotides match TRBD1. This CDR3 is 15 amino acids long. Per germline, CDR1 LNHDA and CDR2 SQIVND (reference sequence). V trimming: 7 bases; J trimming: 0 bases; junction bases outside the gene matches: 4. CDR3: CASTGQGAANYGYTF. Written as DNA, the CDR3 is TGTGCCAGTACCGGACAGGGGGCGGCTAACTATGGCTACACCTTC. The variable domain in full, completed from reference TRBV19 and TRBJ1-2, reads DGGITQSPKYLFRKEGQNVTLSCEQNLNHDAMYWYRQDPGQGLRLIYYSQIVNDFQKGDIAEGYSVSREKKESFPLTVTSAQKNPTAFYLCASTGQGAANYGYTFGSGTRLTVV.

The rearrangement links TRBV28 to TRBJ1-4; D gene uncertain. The CDR3 consists of 12 residues. Germline loops: CDR1 MDHEN, CDR2 SYDVKM. V lost 6 bases and J 2 bases, leaving 4 bases between the germline ends. The CDR3 DNA reads TGTGCCAGCAGGGAGACTAATGAAAAACTGTTTTTT. Translation: CASRETNEKLFF.

CDR3 DNA: TGTGCCAGAAGCCCTGACCTACGGGGGGGCAACAATGAGCAGTTCTTC. It yields the protein CARSPDLRGGNNEQFF. V and J are TRBV5-3 and TRBJ2-1; 8 nucleotides match TRBD2. TRBV5-3 is an ORF, and what it does is uncertain. This CDR3 is 16 amino acids long. J was trimmed by 5 bases and V by 4 bases; bases with no gene match: 11.

This chain uses TRBV4-3 with TRBJ2-7; D uncertain. V lost 0 bases, J lost 3 bases, and 6 bases lay in between. The CDR3 runs 13 residues. Germline values: CDR1 LGHNA, CDR2 YSLEER. The CDR3: CASSQDRGYEQYF. In DNA form, the CDR3 reads TGCGCCAGCAGCCAAGATAGAGGCTACGAGCAGTACTTC.

The chain links TRBV7-9 to TRBJ2-5; weak D call: TRBD1 (5 bases). This CDR3 comprises 13 residues. V lost 5 bases and J 4 bases, leaving 11 bases between the germline ends. The germline CDR1 and CDR2 sequences are SEHNR and FQNEAQ (reference sequence). In DNA, the CDR3 is TGTGCCAGCAGCCCCAGGGTAGGAGAGACCCAGTACTTC. It yields the protein CASSPRVGETQYF.

This chain connects TRBV10-3 to TRBJ2-2, with D perhaps TRBD2 (6 bases). This CDR3 is built from 13 residues. The germline V gene has CDR1 ENHRY and CDR2 SYGVKD. V was clipped by 6 bases and J by 7 bases, with 12 bases between them. The CDR3, as DNA: TGTGCCATCAGCTACGGCGGGGACGGGGAGCTGTTTTTT. As protein: CAISYGGDGELFF.

This clone came up once. The V call is TRBV14, the J call TRBJ2-5; 7 bases are shared with TRBD1. J lost 4 bases, V lost 4 bases, and 3 bases had no gene match. The CDR3 sequence is 13 residues long. CDR1 and CDR2 from the germline V gene are SGHDN and FVKESK. CDR3: CASSRAGGETQYF. As DNA, the CDR3 is TGTGCCAGCAGCCGAGCAGGGGGAGAGACCCAGTACTTC.

This chain uses TRBV9 with TRBJ2-2; possible D gene TRBD2, 5 bases. CDR3 size: 15 residues. Germline CDR1 and CDR2: SGDLS and YYNGEE. Between the trimmed V and J ends, which lost 3 bases and 0 bases, there was a span of 9 bases. DNA of the CDR3: TGTGCCAGCAGCGCGAGCGGAACGAACACCGGGGAGCTGTTTTTT. As protein: CASSASGTNTGELFF.

The chain joins TRBV9 to TRBJ2-3; unclear D gene. Trimming pared 0 bases from V and 0 bases from J, leaving 5 bases between. The CDR3 has 14 amino acids. Germline loops: CDR1 SGDLS, CDR2 YYNGEE. CDR3 coding DNA: TGTGCCAGCAGCGTAGTCCCTAGCACAGATACGCAGTATTTT. Residues: CASSVVPSTDTQYF. The full variable domain, rest sourced from reference TRBV9 and TRBJ2-3, is DSGVTQTPKHLITATGQRVTLRCSPRSGDLSVYWYQQSLDQGLQFLIQYYNGEERAKGNILERFSAQQFPDLHSELNLSSLELGDSALYFCASSVVPSTDTQYFGPGTRLTVL.

The gene calls are TRBV30 and TRBJ1-2, with D unresolved. In germline, CDR1 is GTSNPN, CDR2 SVGIG (reference sequence). The V end lost 0 bases, the J end lost 6 bases, and 17 bases lay between the germline ends. The CDR3 sequence is 15 residues long. The DNA for the CDR3 is TGTGCCTGGAGTGTACCCCGGAGAGGGAGAAATGGCTACACCTTC. Translated: CAWSVPRRGRNGYTF.

The rearrangement links TRBV5-8 to TRBJ1-4; the D gene is possibly TRBD1 (5 bases). Trimming left V 4 bases short and J 3 bases short, with 19 bases between. The CDR3 is made up of 17 amino acids. Germline V gene sequence: CDR1 SGHTS, CDR2 YDEGEE. The CDR3 spells CASSRPREGMSNEKLFF. The CDR3 DNA follows: TGTGCCAGCAGCCGCCCCCGGGAGGGGATGTCTAATGAAAAACTGTTTTTT.

This clone was seen only once. V gene TRBV10-3 combines with J gene TRBJ2-7; 9 nucleotides line up with TRBD1. Germline loops: CDR1 ENHRY, CDR2 SYGVKD. The CDR3 runs to 14 residues. With 4 bases clipped from V and 2 bases from J, the junction kept 3 bases outside the gene matches. The CDR3 bases are TGTGCCATCAGTGGACAGGGGGAGACCTACGAGCAGTACTTC. Translating it yields CAISGQGETYEQYF.

Points on this clone: One end of the junction fails to match germline, which may point to a read error. The chain employs TRBV18 and TRBJ1-2; D perhaps matches TRBD1 (6 bases). Per germline, CDR1 KGHSH and CDR2 LQKENI. CDR3 length: 15 amino acids. CDR3 nucleotides: TGTGCCAGCTCACCAACGACAGGAAGTACCTATAGCTACACCTTC. It yields the protein CASSPTTGSTYSYTF.

CDR3 residues: CASKGRALGAYEQYF. CDR3 DNA: TGTGCCAGTAAGGGCAGGGCCCTGGGCGCCTACGAGCAGTACTTC. The chain employs TRBV19 and TRBJ2-7; perhaps TRBD1 as D (5 bases). Germline lookup yields CDR1 LNHDA and CDR2 SQIVND (reference sequence). Trimming removed 7 bases at V and 2 bases at J, with 18 bases between. This CDR3 spans 15 amino acids.

V and J are TRBV28 and TRBJ1-3; D unresolved. Trimming cost V 5 bases and J 0 bases, with 14 bases left between them. There are 16 residues in the CDR3. Germline values: CDR1 MDHEN, CDR2 SYDVKM. The CDR3: CASSGNREGSGNTIYF. As DNA, the CDR3 is TGTGCCAGCAGTGGCAACCGCGAGGGCTCTGGAAACACCATATATTTT.

The J gene is TRBJ2-2, the V gene TRBV27; tentative D call: TRBD1 (6 bases). The CDR3 has 16 residues. The germline gives CDR1 MNHEY, CDR2 SMNVEV (reference sequence). Trimming left V 6 bases short and J 0 bases short, with 14 bases between. CDR3 in amino acids: CASSERTGPNTGELFF. The CDR3 nucleotides are TGTGCCAGCAGCGAAAGAACAGGGCCGAACACCGGGGAGCTGTTTTTT.